The 8 T cell receptor beta chains given below trace back to one sample, sequenced in a study of T cells in Graves' hyperthyroidism and ophthalmopathy. RNA transcripts served as the template for amplifying TCR beta CDR3 regions. Using the HTBI primer set, a first-round RT-PCR was run on the TCR CDR3. TCRdb used MiXCR to reprocess the multiplex PCR reads, holding one entry per CDR3 protein. Among 450,000 to 650,000 distinct CDR3 sequences, over 15% were seen once, and the ten largest hold about 16%. Sequencing was carried out using blood. These receptor sequences come from a woman between 18 and 29 years old with Graves' ophthalmopathy.

In this sample, this clonotype turned up a few times. This chain links TRBV6-1 with TRBJ2-1; 9 bases line up with TRBD2. This CDR3 is 12 amino acids long. V was clipped by 6 bases and J by 16 bases; unmatched bases: 10. CDR1 is MNHNS, CDR2 SASEGT, per germline. CDR3 sequence reads: CASRRSGGSPFF. The CDR3 nucleotides read TGTGCCAGCAGGCGGAGCGGGGGGTCCCCATTCTTC.

This clonotype showed up many times. The rearrangement links TRBV20-1 to TRBJ2-3; no clear D gene. Germline values: CDR1 DFQATT, CDR2 SNEGSKA (reference sequence). Trimming removed 0 bases at V and 4 bases at J, with 17 bases between. The CDR3 consists of 16 residues. The CDR3 sequence is CSARDFGRGRSDTQYF. Written as DNA, the CDR3 is TGCAGTGCTAGAGATTTCGGGCGAGGACGGTCAGATACGCAGTATTTT.

The chain joins TRBV7-3 to TRBJ2-2, with a possible D match to TRBD2 (6 bases). V was shortened by 8 bases and J by 3 bases, with 13 bases between the two germline ends. The CDR3 sequence is 14 residues long. Germline V gene lookup returns CDR1 SGHTA and CDR2 FQGTGA. CDR3 amino acids: CASGVSGYTGELFF. CDR3 sequence (DNA): TGTGCCAGCGGGGTTAGCGGATACACCGGGGAGCTGTTTTTT.

The CDR3 bases are TGTGCCAGCAGCTCATTTTTTCGCATGGGTTGGAACACCGGGGAGCTGTTTTTT. Its translation: CASSSFFRMGWNTGELFF. The J gene is TRBJ2-2, the V gene TRBV4-2, with D unclear. CDR3 length: 18 amino acids. The V end was cut by 5 bases, the J end by 1 base, with 20 bases between. The V gene's germline CDR1 is LGHNA and CDR2 YNFKEQ.

This clonotype has more than one count but fewer than ten. The V gene is TRBV13, the J gene TRBJ1-2; 9 nucleotides agree with TRBD1. V shed 5 bases and J 3 bases; nucleotides not matched to a gene: 4. Germline V gene data show CDR1 as PRHDT and CDR2 as FYEKMQ (reference sequence). The CDR3 totals 14 residues. The CDR3 sequence: CASSERTGDYGYTF. CDR3 coding DNA: TGTGCCAGCAGCGAAAGGACAGGGGACTATGGCTACACCTTC.

This clonotype was seen at least ten times. The chain employs TRBV9 and TRBJ1-2, with D perhaps TRBD1 (6 bases). Germline V gene lookup returns CDR1 SGDLS and CDR2 YYNGEE. The CDR3 is 14 amino acids. Trimming cost V 3 bases and J 2 bases, with 11 bases left between them. CDR3 in amino acids: CASSGQVINYGYTF. CDR3 coding DNA: TGTGCCAGCAGCGGACAGGTGATAAACTATGGCTACACCTTC.

Many counts were recorded for this clonotype. This sequence joins TRBV5-6 and TRBJ2-1; TRBD1 is a possible D gene (6 bases). The CDR3 has 12 amino acids. CDR1 SGHDT and CDR2 YYEEEE come from the germline V gene. V shed 1 base and J shed 9 bases, with 8 bases lying between them. The CDR3 region has the DNA TGTGCCAGCAGCTTGAGGGGGACTGAGCAGTTCTTC. Translating it yields CASSLRGTEQFF.

This clonotype has ten or more counts. The rearrangement links TRBV18 to TRBJ2-1; 9 bases line up with TRBD1. CDR1 and CDR2 from the germline V gene are KGHSH and LQKENI. The CDR3 loop spans 16 amino acids. V was pared by 3 bases and J by 3 bases, with 6 bases of the junction left unmatched. The CDR3 sequence: CASSPGQGTIYNEQFF. CDR3 bases: TGTGCCAGCTCACCGGGACAGGGCACTATCTACAATGAGCAGTTCTTC.